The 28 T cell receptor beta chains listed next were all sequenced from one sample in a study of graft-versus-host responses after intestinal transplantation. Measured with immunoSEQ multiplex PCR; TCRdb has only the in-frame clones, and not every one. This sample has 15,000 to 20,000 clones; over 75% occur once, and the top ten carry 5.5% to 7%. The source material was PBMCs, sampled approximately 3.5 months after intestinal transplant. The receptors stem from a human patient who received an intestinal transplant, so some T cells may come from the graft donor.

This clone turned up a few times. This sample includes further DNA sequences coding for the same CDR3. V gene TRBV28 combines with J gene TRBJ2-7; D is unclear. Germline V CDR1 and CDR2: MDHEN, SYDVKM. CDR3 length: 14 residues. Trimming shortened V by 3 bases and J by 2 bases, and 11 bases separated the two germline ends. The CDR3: CASSFLGNTYEQYF. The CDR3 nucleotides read TGTGCCAGCAGTTTCTTAGGAAACACCTACGAGCAGTACTTC.

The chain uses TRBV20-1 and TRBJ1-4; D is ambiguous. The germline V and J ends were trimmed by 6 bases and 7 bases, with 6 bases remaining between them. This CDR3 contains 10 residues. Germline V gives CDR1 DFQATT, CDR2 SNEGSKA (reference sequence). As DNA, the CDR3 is TGCAGTGCGCGCGGTGAAAAACTGTTTTTT. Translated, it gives CSARGEKLFF.

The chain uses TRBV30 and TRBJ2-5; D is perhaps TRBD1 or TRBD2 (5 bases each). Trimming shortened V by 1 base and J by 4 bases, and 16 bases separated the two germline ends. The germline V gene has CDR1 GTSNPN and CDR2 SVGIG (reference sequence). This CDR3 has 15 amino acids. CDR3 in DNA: TGTGCCTGGAGTGGGGGCCGGCCGGCGGGAGAGACCCAGTACTTC. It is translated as CAWSGGRPAGETQYF.

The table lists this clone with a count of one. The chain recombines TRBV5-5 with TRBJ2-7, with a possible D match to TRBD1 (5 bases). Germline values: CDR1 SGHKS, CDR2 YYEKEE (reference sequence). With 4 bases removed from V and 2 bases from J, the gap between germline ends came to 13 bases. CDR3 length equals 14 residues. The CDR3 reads CASSRWGSTYEQYF. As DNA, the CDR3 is TGTGCCAGCAGCCGATGGGGCAGCACCTACGAGCAGTACTTC.

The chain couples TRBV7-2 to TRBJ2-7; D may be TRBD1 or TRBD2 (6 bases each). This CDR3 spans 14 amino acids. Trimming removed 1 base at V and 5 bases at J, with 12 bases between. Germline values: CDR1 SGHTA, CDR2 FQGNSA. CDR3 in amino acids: CASSLDWRGNEQYF. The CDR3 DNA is TGTGCCAGCAGCTTAGATTGGAGGGGGAACGAGCAGTACTTC. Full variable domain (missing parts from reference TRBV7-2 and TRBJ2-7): GAGVSQSPSNKVTEKGKDVELRCDPISGHTALYWYRQSLGQGLEFLIYFQGNSAPDKSGLPSDRFSAERTGGSVSTLTIQRTQQEDSAVYLCASSLDWRGNEQYFGPGTRLTVT.

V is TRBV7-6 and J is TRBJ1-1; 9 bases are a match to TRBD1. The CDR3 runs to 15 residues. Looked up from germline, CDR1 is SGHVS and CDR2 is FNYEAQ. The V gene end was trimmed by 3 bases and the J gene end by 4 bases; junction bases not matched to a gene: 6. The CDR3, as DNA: TGTGCCAGCAGCTTGGACAGGGGAAGGGGCACTGAAGCTTTCTTT. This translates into CASSLDRGRGTEAFF.

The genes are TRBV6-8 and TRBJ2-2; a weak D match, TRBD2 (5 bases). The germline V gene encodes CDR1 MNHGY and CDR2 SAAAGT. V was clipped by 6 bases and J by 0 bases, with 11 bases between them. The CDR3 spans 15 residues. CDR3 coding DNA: TGTGCCAGCAGGAGAGTCGGGGCGAACACCGGGGAGCTGTTTTTT. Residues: CASRRVGANTGELFF.

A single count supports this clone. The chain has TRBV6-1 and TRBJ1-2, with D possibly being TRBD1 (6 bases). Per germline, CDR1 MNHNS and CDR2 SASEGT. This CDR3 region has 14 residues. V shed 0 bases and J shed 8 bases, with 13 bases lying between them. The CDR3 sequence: CASSEAQGTRGYTF. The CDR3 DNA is TGTGCCAGCAGTGAAGCGCAGGGGACGAGGGGCTACACCTTC.

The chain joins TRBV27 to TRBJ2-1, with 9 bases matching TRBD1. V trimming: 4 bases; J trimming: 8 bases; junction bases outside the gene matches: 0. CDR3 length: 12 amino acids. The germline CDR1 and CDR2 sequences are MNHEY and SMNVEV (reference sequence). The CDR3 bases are TGTGCCAGCAGTTGGACAGGGGATGAGCAGTTCTTC. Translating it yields CASSWTGDEQFF.

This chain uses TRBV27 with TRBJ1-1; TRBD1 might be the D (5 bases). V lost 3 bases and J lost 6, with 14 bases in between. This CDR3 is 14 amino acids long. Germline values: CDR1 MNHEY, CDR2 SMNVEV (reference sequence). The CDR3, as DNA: TGTGCCAGCAGTTTGTCAGGGTTCGGTGCTGAAGCTTTCTTT. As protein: CASSLSGFGAEAFF.

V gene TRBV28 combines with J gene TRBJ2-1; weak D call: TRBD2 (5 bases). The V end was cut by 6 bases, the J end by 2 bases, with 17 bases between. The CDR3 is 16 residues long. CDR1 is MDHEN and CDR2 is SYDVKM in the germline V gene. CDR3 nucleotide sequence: TGTGCCAGCAGCACCTTAAGGGCGGGTGCCTACAATGAGCAGTTCTTC. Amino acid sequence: CASSTLRAGAYNEQFF.

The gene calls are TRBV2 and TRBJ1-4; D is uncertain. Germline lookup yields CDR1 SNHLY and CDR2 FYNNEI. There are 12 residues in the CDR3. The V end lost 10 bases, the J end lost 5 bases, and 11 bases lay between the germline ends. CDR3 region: CATLARNEKLFF. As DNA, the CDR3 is TGTGCCACCCTTGCCAGAAATGAAAAACTGTTTTTT.

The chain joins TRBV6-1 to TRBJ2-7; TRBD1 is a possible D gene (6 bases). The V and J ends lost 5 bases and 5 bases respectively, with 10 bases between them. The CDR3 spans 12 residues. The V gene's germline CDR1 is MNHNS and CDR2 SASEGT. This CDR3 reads CASSSQGNEQYF. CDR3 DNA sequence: TGTGCCAGCAGTTCACAGGGAAACGAGCAGTACTTC.

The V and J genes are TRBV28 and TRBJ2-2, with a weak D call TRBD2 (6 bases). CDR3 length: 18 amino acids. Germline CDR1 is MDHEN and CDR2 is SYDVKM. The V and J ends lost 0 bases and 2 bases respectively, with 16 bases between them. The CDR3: CASSLWTSPQLNTGELFF. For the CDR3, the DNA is TGTGCCAGCAGTTTATGGACTAGTCCCCAGCTAAACACCGGGGAGCTGTTTTTT.

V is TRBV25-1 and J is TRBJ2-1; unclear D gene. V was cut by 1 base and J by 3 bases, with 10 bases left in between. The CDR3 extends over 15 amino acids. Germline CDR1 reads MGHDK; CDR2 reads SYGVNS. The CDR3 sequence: CASSELLDNYNEQFF. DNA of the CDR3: TGTGCCAGCAGTGAATTGCTGGATAACTACAATGAGCAGTTCTTC.

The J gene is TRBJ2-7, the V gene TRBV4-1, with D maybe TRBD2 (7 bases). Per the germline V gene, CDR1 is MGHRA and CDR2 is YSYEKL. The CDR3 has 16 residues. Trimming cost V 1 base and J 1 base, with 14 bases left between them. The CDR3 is CASSQGPSGTSYEQYF. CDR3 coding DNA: TGCGCCAGCAGCCAAGGGCCAAGCGGGACATCCTACGAGCAGTACTTC.

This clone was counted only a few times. CDR3 residues: CASSYSNGGNQPQHF. CDR3 nucleotides: TGTGCCAGCAGTTACTCAAACGGAGGCAATCAGCCCCAGCATTTT. The chain uses TRBV6-5 and TRBJ1-5; the D is unclear. The CDR3 runs 15 residues. Germline CDR1 reads MNHEY; CDR2 reads SVGAGI. V was cut by 0 bases and J by 2 bases, with 8 bases left in between.

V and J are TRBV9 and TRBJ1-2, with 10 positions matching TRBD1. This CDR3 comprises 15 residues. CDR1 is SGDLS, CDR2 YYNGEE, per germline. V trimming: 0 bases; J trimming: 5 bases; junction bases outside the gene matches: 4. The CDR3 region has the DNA TGTGCCAGCAGCGTAGGGGGACAGGGGAATTATGGCTACACCTTC. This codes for CASSVGGQGNYGYTF.

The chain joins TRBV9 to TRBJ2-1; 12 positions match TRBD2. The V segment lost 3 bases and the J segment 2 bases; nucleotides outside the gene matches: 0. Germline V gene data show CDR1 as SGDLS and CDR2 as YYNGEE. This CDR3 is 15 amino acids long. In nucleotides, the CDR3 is TGTGCCAGCAGCGCTAGCGGGAGGGCCTACAATGAGCAGTTCTTC. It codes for CASSASGRAYNEQFF.

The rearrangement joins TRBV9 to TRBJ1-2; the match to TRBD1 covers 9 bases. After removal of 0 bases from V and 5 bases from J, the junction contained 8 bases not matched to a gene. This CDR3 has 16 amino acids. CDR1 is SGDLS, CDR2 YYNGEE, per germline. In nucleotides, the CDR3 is TGTGCCAGCAGCGTAGCGGAAACGGGACAGGGATATGGCTACACCTTC. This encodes CASSVAETGQGYGYTF.

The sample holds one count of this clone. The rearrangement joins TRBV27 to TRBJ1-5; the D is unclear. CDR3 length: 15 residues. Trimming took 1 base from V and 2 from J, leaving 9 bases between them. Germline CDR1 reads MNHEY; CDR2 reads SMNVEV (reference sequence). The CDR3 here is CASSLWGQGNQPQHF. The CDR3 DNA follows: TGTGCCAGCAGTTTATGGGGTCAGGGCAATCAGCCCCAGCATTTT.

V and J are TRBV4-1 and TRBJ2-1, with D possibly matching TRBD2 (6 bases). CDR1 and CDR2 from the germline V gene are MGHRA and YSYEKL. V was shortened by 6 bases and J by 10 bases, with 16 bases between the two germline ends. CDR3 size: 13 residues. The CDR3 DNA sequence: TGCGCCAGCAGACACCAAAATGCGGGAGAGCAGTTCTTC. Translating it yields CASRHQNAGEQFF.

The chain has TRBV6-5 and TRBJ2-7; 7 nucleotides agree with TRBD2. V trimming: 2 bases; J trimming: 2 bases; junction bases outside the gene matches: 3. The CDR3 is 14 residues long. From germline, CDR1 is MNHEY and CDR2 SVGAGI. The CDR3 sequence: CASSYEGGPYEQYF. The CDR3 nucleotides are TGTGCCAGCAGTTACGAGGGAGGGCCCTACGAGCAGTACTTC.

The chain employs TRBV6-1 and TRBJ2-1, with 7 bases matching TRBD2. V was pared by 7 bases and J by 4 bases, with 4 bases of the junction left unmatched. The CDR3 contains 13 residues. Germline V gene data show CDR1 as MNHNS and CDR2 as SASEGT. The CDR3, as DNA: TGTGCCAGCACTCCTAGCGGTTACAATGAGCAGTTCTTC. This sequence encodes CASTPSGYNEQFF.

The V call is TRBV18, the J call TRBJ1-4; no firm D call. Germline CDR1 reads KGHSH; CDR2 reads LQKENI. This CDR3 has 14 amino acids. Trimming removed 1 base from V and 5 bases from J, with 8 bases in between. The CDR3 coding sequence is TGTGCCAGCTCACCACGGCAGCAAAATGAAAAACTGTTTTTT. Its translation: CASSPRQQNEKLFF.

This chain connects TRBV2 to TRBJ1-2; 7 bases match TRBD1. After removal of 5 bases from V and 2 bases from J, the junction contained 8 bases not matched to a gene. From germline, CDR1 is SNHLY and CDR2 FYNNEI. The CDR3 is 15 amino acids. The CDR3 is CASSPNDRANYGYTF. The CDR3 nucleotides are TGTGCCAGCAGTCCAAACGACAGGGCGAACTATGGCTACACCTTC.

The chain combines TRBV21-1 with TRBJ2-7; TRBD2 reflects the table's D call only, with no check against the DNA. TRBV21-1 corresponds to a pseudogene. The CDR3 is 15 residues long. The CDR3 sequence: CASSTDGREADEQYF. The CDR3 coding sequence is TGTGCCAGCAGCACCGACGGTCGGGAGGCGGACGAGCAGTACTTC.

DNA for the CDR3: TGTGCCAGCAGTACCCAACGGGGGGCTGGAGAGACCCAGTACTTC. Translated: CASSTQRGAGETQYF. V gene TRBV28 combines with J gene TRBJ2-5; the D gene is possibly TRBD2 (7 bases). The CDR3 has 15 amino acids. The germline gives CDR1 MDHEN, CDR2 SYDVKM. Trimming pared 5 bases from V and 4 bases from J, leaving 17 bases between.